This TCR beta chain appears in the sequencing data of a study of T-cell reconstitution after alpha-beta-depleted transplantation in children. This clonotype was counted ten times or more. The V gene lost 4 bases and the J gene lost 5 bases, with 18 bases spanning the gap. The germline gives CDR1 SGHRS, CDR2 YFSETQ. The CDR3 totals 16 residues. Unique molecular identifiers were used in preparing the TCRbeta library. TCRdb fed the PCR reads into MiXCR, producing one record per CDR3 protein. The sample includes about 140,000 distinct CDR3 sequences, 8.5% to 10% of them seen just once. The origin of this receptor is a female patient aged 2-9 years who had a stem cell transplant for congenital amegakaryocytic thrombocytopenia, so the T cells may come from the graft donor. The chain recombines TRBV5-1 with TRBJ1-4; D is ambiguous. The sample in question was PBMCs, mostly from graft donor cells, obtained 180 days after TCRalphabeta/CD19-depleted stem cell transplant. CDR3 in amino acids: CASSQTPGPVNEKLFF. DNA for the CDR3: TGCGCCAGCAGCCAAACCCCCGGGCCTGTGAATGAAAAACTGTTTTTT.